The sequence of this TCR beta chain was determined in a study of radiation and T cells in renal cell carcinoma. Method: immunoSEQ multiplex PCR; TCRdb's copy keeps in-frame clones and lacks some. The sample comprises just over 150,000 clones, about 91% of which are singletons, and around 13% rests with the top ten. The time point: blood 2 weeks post-SBRT. Stated treatment: 15 Gy SBRT to primary tumor, nephrectomy 4 weeks later. Germline values: CDR1 KGHSH, CDR2 LQKENI. The CDR3 totals 15 residues. J gave up 3 bases and V 5 bases, and 8 bases lay outside the gene matches. The sample was blood, taken from a patient whose treatment included radiotherapy and nephrectomy. This TCR came from a woman aged 45-59 years with renal cell carcinoma. The chain is built from TRBV18 and TRBJ1-1, with TRBD1 identical over 8 bases. CDR3: CASSSQGAGYTEAFF. CDR3 nucleotide sequence: TGTGCCAGCTCATCGCAGGGGGCGGGATACACTGAAGCTTTCTTT.